The clone carrying this T cell receptor (beta chain) appeared a few times. TCRdb fed the RT-PCR reads into MiXCR, producing one record per CDR3 protein. Of about a million distinct CDR3 sequences listed, approximately 19% are singletons. With 7 bases clipped from V and 2 bases from J, the junction kept 9 bases outside the gene matches. This CDR3 has 15 residues. The germline gives CDR1 LNHNV, CDR2 YYDKDF (reference sequence). These data are taken from a study of patients and donors after allogeneic stem cell transplantation. Source material: blood, either unsorted or a sorted T cell fraction (not recorded which). V gene TRBV15 combines with J gene TRBJ2-3, with TRBD2 matching over 7 bases. The source of this sequence is a human donor who was either an allogeneic HSCT recipient or a stem cell or donor lymphocyte infusion donor (not recorded which). It is not recorded whose cells these are; they may come from a transplant donor. CDR3 coding DNA: TGTGCCACCACCTTGGAGGGAGGGTACACAGATACGCAGTATTTT. It translates to CATTLEGGYTDTQYF.